This is a list of T cell receptor beta chains from one sample in a study of CD8+ T cells in alopecia areata. Profiled with immunoSEQ multiplex PCR; TCRdb holds only in-frame clones, not every one. The repertoire holds over 95,000 clones, less than 70% seen once, with approximately 3.6% in the top ten. This material consisted of CD4+ T cells sorted from blood, taken at week 24, from a patient treated with tofacitinib. The source is a human donor with alopecia areata. The CDR3 runs from the conserved cysteine through the conserved F or W. The D gene is left open where the match is weak. Rows give clone size only sometimes, using once, few, many, or a class for an expanded clone.

d_call: -; j_call: TRBJ1-1; v_call: TRBV7-9; clone_size: -; cdr3_nt: TGTGCCAGCAGCTTAGCGGCGGGGTGGGTTGACACTGAAGCTTTCTTT; cdr3_aa: CASSLAAGWVDTEAFF
d_call: -; j_call: TRBJ1-1; v_call: TRBV5-1; clone_size: -; cdr3_nt: TGCGCCAGCAGCTTGGCCGACAGAATGAACACTGAAGCTTTCTTT; cdr3_aa: CASSLADRMNTEAFF
d_call: TRBD1; j_call: TRBJ1-2; v_call: TRBV29-1; clone_size: -; cdr3_nt: TGCAGCGTGGAAAGACCGGGACAGAGACTCTATGGCTACACCTTC; cdr3_aa: CSVERPGQRLYGYTF
d_call: -; j_call: TRBJ1-6; v_call: TRBV15; clone_size: -; cdr3_nt: TGTGCCACCAGCAGGACAGGCTTCTCACCCCTCCACTTT; cdr3_aa: CATSRTGFSPLHF
d_call: -; j_call: TRBJ1-1; v_call: TRBV5-6; clone_size: once; cdr3_nt: TGTGCCAGCAGTTGGGGGAGGGCAAACACTGAAGCTTTCTTT; cdr3_aa: CASSWGRANTEAFF
d_call: TRBD1; j_call: TRBJ2-5; v_call: TRBV5-1; clone_size: -; cdr3_nt: TGCGCCAGCAGCTCCGGGACAGGGATTGGAGAGACCCAGTACTTC; cdr3_aa: CASSSGTGIGETQYF
d_call: -; j_call: TRBJ1-1; v_call: TRBV4-3; clone_size: -; cdr3_nt: TGCGCCAGCAGCCAAGAAGGGGGTAACACTGAAGCTTTCTTT; cdr3_aa: CASSQEGGNTEAFF
d_call: -; j_call: TRBJ1-2; v_call: TRBV6-6; clone_size: -; cdr3_nt: TGTGCCAGCAGTTATCCCCCGGACTATGGCTACACCTTC; cdr3_aa: CASSYPPDYGYTF
d_call: TRBD1; j_call: TRBJ2-7; v_call: TRBV6-5; clone_size: -; cdr3_nt: TGTGCCAGCAGCCCGGGGACAGCAAGCTACGAGCAGTACTTC; cdr3_aa: CASSPGTASYEQYF
d_call: -; j_call: TRBJ1-6; v_call: TRBV30; clone_size: -; cdr3_nt: TGTGCCTGGAGTGTACCCGACAGCTGGACCCTTAGATCACCCCTCCACTTT; cdr3_aa: CAWSVPDSWTLRSPLHF
d_call: TRBD2; j_call: TRBJ2-7; v_call: TRBV29-1; clone_size: -; cdr3_nt: TGCAGCGTTGAAGCACTAGCGGGGCGGGTGCAGTACTTC; cdr3_aa: CSVEALAGRVQYF
d_call: TRBD1; j_call: TRBJ1-5; v_call: TRBV19; clone_size: few; cdr3_nt: TGTGCCAGTAGCGGACAGGGACCCCAGCATTTT; cdr3_aa: CASSGQGPQHF
d_call: -; j_call: TRBJ1-2; v_call: TRBV4-2; clone_size: -; cdr3_nt: TGTGCCAGCAGCCAGTCGCGGGCTACTATTAGTGGCTACACCTTC; cdr3_aa: CASSQSRATISGYTF
d_call: -; j_call: TRBJ1-5; v_call: TRBV29-1; clone_size: -; cdr3_nt: TGCAGCGTTGTCCAGGTAACGGGTCAGCCCCAGCATTTT; cdr3_aa: CSVVQVTGQPQHF
d_call: -; j_call: TRBJ2-3; v_call: TRBV5-8; clone_size: -; cdr3_nt: TGTGCCAGCGGGGATGGTCCGGCGACAGATACGCAGTATTTT; cdr3_aa: CASGDGPATDTQYF